This entry is about one T cell receptor beta chain. The data were taken from a study of shared clonotypes between healthy human individuals. Study-level information: Each donor's CD8 memory used one plate, CD8 naive two, each CD4 subset three.

This CDR3 comprises 11 residues. Germline V gene sequence: CDR1 SGHKS, CDR2 YYEKEE (reference sequence). V was pared by 4 bases and J by 0 bases, with 2 bases between. CD45RO negativity and positive selection for CCR7 defined naive CD8 cells, a population that excluded terminally differentiated effector memory CD45RA+ cells. There were only Caucasian adults among the donors, and all lived in Nashville, Tennessee. Some clones are missing from TCRdb's copy, which holds only in-frame ones; the method was immunoSEQ multiplex PCR. Seen here are approximately 740,000 clones, 80% to 95% observed once, and the top ten hold around 24%.

The J gene is TRBJ2-7, the V gene TRBV5-5; unclear D gene. The material sequenced was naive CD8+ T cells sorted from blood. The sequence came from a man aged 25 to 40 in good health. In DNA form, the CDR3 reads TGTGCCAGCAGCGACTCCTACGAGCAGTACTTC. Translated, it gives CASSDSYEQYF.